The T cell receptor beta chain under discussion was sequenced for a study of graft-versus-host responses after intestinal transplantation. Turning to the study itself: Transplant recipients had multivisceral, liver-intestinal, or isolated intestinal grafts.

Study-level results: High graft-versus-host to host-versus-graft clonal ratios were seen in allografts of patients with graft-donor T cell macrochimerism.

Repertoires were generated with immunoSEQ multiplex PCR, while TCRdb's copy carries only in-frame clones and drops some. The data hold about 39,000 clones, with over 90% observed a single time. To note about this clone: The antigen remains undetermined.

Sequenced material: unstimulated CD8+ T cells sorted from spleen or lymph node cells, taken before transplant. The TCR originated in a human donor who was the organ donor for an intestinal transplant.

The CDR3 region is CASSLGRGDYEQYF. Written as DNA, the CDR3 is TGTGCCAGCAGCTTAGGCAGGGGCGACTACGAGCAGTACTTC. The genes are TRBV7-6 and TRBJ2-7, with D possibly TRBD1 on 6 matching bases. CDR1 SGHVS and CDR2 FNYEAQ come from the germline V gene. Trimming left V 1 base short and J 3 bases short, with 10 bases between. The CDR3 totals 14 residues.